Here is one T cell receptor (beta chain) with its context. The sample comes from a study of blood T cell repertoires in COVID-19. On the study more broadly: The United States, Italy and Spain supplied acute and convalescent COVID-19 samples. From T cells, B-cell-depleted T cells, or PBMCs came the material, which was cDNA or gDNA.

V lost 1 base, J lost 6 bases, and 9 bases stayed unmatched. CDR3 length equals 16 residues. Per germline, CDR1 MNHNS and CDR2 SASEGT. In the original workflow: Amplification of reference gene primers provided the estimated nucleated cell counts. Some clones are missing from TCRdb's copy, which holds only in-frame ones; the method was immunoSEQ multiplex PCR. The V and J calls and clone size are taken from that table; D and trimming were inferred from the DNA. The sample consists of around 230,000 clones, about 80% of them appearing once. J is TRBJ2-7 and V is TRBV6-1; 10 bases align to TRBD1. Material for sequencing was peripheral blood. This clonotype was sampled from an elderly woman with acute or convalescent COVID-19. CDR3 sequence: CASSEGGGQGVSEQYF. The CDR3 DNA reads TGTGCCAGCAGTGAAGGGGGAGGACAGGGGGTCTCCGAGCAGTACTTC.